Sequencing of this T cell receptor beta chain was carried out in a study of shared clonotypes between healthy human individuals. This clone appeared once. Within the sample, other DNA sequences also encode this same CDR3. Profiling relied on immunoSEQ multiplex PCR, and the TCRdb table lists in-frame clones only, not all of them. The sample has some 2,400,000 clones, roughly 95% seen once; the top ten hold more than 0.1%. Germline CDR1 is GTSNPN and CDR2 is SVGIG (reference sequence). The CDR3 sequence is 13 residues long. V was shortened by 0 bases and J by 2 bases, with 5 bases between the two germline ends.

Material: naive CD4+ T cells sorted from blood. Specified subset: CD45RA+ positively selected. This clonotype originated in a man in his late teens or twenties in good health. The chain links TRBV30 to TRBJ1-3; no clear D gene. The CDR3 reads CAWSVTAGNTIYF. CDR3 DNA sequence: TGTGCCTGGAGTGTAACTGCTGGAAACACCATATATTTT. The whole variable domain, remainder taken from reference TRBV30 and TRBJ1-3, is SQTIHQWPATLVQPVGSPLSLECTVEGTSNPNLYWYRQAAGRGLQLLFYSVGIGQISSEVPQNLSASRPQDRQFILSSKKLLLSDSGFYLCAWSVTAGNTIYFGEGSWLTVV.